Described below is a single TCR beta chain sequence and its context. The data were obtained in a study of blood T cell repertoires in COVID-19. Looking at the study overall: The origin of the acute and convalescent COVID-19 samples was the United States, Italy and Spain. PBMCs, B-cell-depleted T cells, or T cells provided the cDNA or gDNA that made up the material.

The CDR3 runs 16 residues. The germline V gene encodes CDR1 KGHDR and CDR2 SFDVKD. V gave up 4 bases and J gave up 0 bases; unmatched junction bases: 3. As processed by the authors: Researchers report that nucleated cell counts were estimated from reference gene primer amplification. The data were produced by immunoSEQ multiplex PCR, yet TCRdb's version contains in-frame clones alone and is incomplete. D and trimming were read from the DNA, whereas the V and J calls and clone size are those reported in that table. The sample has 75,000 or so clones; roughly 85% are singletons. The J gene is TRBJ2-1, the V gene TRBV24-1; 9 bases match TRBD2. The sequenced sample was peripheral blood. The receptor was isolated from a woman aged 80 or over with active or convalescent COVID-19. DNA for the CDR3: TGTGCCACCAGTGACCTTAGCGGGAGCTCCTACAATGAGCAGTTCTTC. It yields the protein CATSDLSGSSYNEQFF.